These T cell receptor beta chains were read from a single sample in a study of cytomegalovirus exposure and HLA in healthy donors. The table came from immunoSEQ multiplex PCR; TCRdb's copy has only in-frame clones and leaves some out. The sample includes 220,000 or so clones, roughly 84% seen only once; the top ten take about an eighth. Sequencing was carried out using PBMCs. Receptor source: a woman in her 30s in good health and CMV-seropositive. Both conserved end residues are part of each CDR3. D genes are given only for firm matches. Size is omitted from some rows. Given values are once, few, many or a class for expanded clones.

J: TRBJ2-1; D: TRBD2; size: -; V: TRBV6-1; CDR3: CASSHDWEGKDQFF; DNA: TGTGCCAGCAGCCATGATTGGGAGGGCAAGGATCAGTTCTTC
J: TRBJ1-5; D: -; size: -; V: TRBV30; CDR3: CAWALPPNQPQHF; DNA: TGTGCCTGGGCCCTTCCCCCCAATCAGCCCCAGCATTTT
J: TRBJ2-5; D: TRBD2; size: -; V: TRBV18; CDR3: CASSGLAGQETQYF; DNA: TGTGCCAGCTCAGGACTAGCGGGTCAAGAGACCCAGTACTTC
J: TRBJ2-1; D: -; size: -; V: TRBV6-5; CDR3: CASSYGLSNEQFF; DNA: TGTGCCAGCAGTTACGGACTAAGCAATGAGCAGTTCTTC
J: TRBJ1-1; D: -; size: once; V: TRBV7-2; CDR3: CASSSSTANTEAFF; DNA: TGTGCCAGCAGCTCCTCGACAGCGAACACTGAAGCTTTCTTT
J: TRBJ2-2; D: TRBD2; size: -; V: TRBV7-2; CDR3: CASSLGLAVNTGELFF; DNA: TGTGCCAGCAGCTTGGGACTAGCGGTGAACACCGGGGAGCTGTTTTTT
J: TRBJ1-2; D: -; size: -; V: TRBV4-1; CDR3: CASSPAHRQGGGYTF; DNA: TGCGCCAGCAGCCCCGCTCACAGGCAAGGCGGGGGCTACACCTTC
J: TRBJ2-7; D: -; size: once; V: TRBV10-1; CDR3: CASSGRNYEQYF; DNA: TGCGCCAGCAGTGGTCGGAACTACGAGCAGTACTTC
J: TRBJ1-2; D: TRBD1; size: -; V: TRBV6-5; CDR3: CASSYSYLGGARGYTF; DNA: TGTGCCAGCAGTTACTCGTATTTAGGGGGCGCCCGGGGCTACACCTTC
J: TRBJ1-4; D: -; size: -; V: TRBV5-1; CDR3: CASTSGSTNEKLFF; DNA: TGCGCCAGCACCTCAGGGTCGACTAATGAAAAACTGTTTTTT
J: TRBJ1-2; D: -; size: -; V: TRBV4-1; CDR3: CASSQVGRQVYGYTF; DNA: TGCGCCAGCAGCCAAGTTGGTAGACAAGTATATGGCTACACCTTC
J: TRBJ2-7; D: -; size: -; V: TRBV7-9; CDR3: CASSSGFGDYEQYF; DNA: TGTGCCAGCAGTTCAGGGTTCGGAGATTACGAGCAGTACTTC
J: TRBJ2-7; D: -; size: -; V: TRBV4-3; CDR3: CASSPRLLYEQYF; DNA: TGCGCCAGCAGCCCCAGACTATTGTACGAGCAGTACTTC
J: TRBJ2-7; D: -; size: -; V: TRBV6-5; CDR3: CASSYLRDTYEQYF; DNA: TGTGCCAGCAGTTACCTCAGGGATACCTACGAGCAGTACTTC
J: TRBJ2-6; D: TRBD1; size: -; V: TRBV27; CDR3: CASSLVGRGRGANVLTF; DNA: TGTGCCAGCAGTTTGGTCGGCAGGGGGCGTGGGGCCAACGTCCTGACTTTC
J: TRBJ1-5; D: TRBD1; size: -; V: TRBV4-1; CDR3: CASSPTGQGNQPQHF; DNA: TGCGCCAGCAGCCCGACGGGACAGGGCAATCAGCCCCAGCATTTT
J: TRBJ2-2; D: -; size: -; V: TRBV4-3; CDR3: CASSQAQALANTGELFF; DNA: TGCGCCAGCAGCCAAGCACAGGCGCTGGCGAACACCGGGGAGCTGTTTTTT
J: TRBJ2-1; D: -; size: -; V: TRBV9; CDR3: CASSRLGNPREQFF; DNA: TGTGCCAGCAGCAGATTGGGAAACCCTAGAGAGCAGTTCTTC
J: TRBJ1-5; D: -; size: -; V: TRBV7-6; CDR3: CASSLARDQPQHF; DNA: TGTGCCAGCAGCTTAGCCAGGGATCAGCCCCAGCATTTT
J: TRBJ2-1; D: -; size: -; V: TRBV27; CDR3: CASSLRGPYNEQFF; DNA: TGTGCCAGCAGTTTGCGGGGTCCTTACAATGAGCAGTTCTTC
J: TRBJ1-1; D: -; size: few; V: TRBV30; CDR3: CAWRKAMNTEAFF; DNA: TGTGCCTGGAGGAAAGCCATGAACACTGAAGCTTTCTTT
J: TRBJ1-1; D: -; size: -; V: TRBV2; CDR3: CASSENGNTEAFF; DNA: TGTGCCAGCAGTGAAAATGGCAACACTGAAGCTTTCTTT
J: TRBJ1-5; D: -; size: once; V: TRBV27; CDR3: CASSLGPFGNQPQHF; DNA: TGTGCCAGCAGTTTGGGACCTTTTGGCAATCAGCCCCAGCATTTT
J: TRBJ2-1; D: -; size: -; V: TRBV29-1; CDR3: CSVDGVPQGQFF; DNA: TGCAGCGTTGATGGCGTACCCCAGGGGCAGTTCTTC
J: TRBJ1-2; D: -; size: once; V: TRBV7-8; CDR3: CASSLPGSANYGYTF; DNA: TGTGCCAGCAGCTTACCAGGCTCGGCTAACTATGGCTACACCTTC
J: TRBJ2-5; D: -; size: -; V: TRBV6-1; CDR3: CASSEWDQTQYF; DNA: TGTGCCAGCAGTGAATGGGATCAGACCCAGTACTTC
J: TRBJ1-2; D: -; size: -; V: TRBV30; CDR3: CAWSAQQPNYGYTF; DNA: TGTGCCTGGAGTGCCCAACAGCCTAACTATGGCTACACCTTC
J: TRBJ1-4; D: TRBD1; size: -; V: TRBV5-1; CDR3: CASGQQGAGEKLFF; DNA: TGCGCCAGCGGACAACAGGGGGCGGGTGAAAAACTGTTTTTT
J: TRBJ2-7; D: TRBD1; size: -; V: TRBV27; CDR3: CASSLGTGSYEQYF; DNA: TGTGCCAGCAGTTTAGGGACAGGCTCCTACGAGCAGTACTTC
J: TRBJ2-7; D: -; size: -; V: TRBV7-9; CDR3: CASSLAGGPKYEQYF; DNA: TGTGCCAGCAGCTTAGCGGGAGGTCCTAAATACGAGCAGTACTTC
J: TRBJ1-2; D: -; size: few; V: TRBV29-1; CDR3: CSVQTTLYGYTF; DNA: TGCAGCGTACAGACAACCCTCTATGGCTACACCTTC
J: TRBJ1-2; D: TRBD1; size: -; V: TRBV30; CDR3: CAWSVRTGESYGYTF; DNA: TGTGCCTGGAGTGTTCGGACAGGGGAGTCCTATGGCTACACCTTC
J: TRBJ2-7; D: -; size: -; V: TRBV4-1; CDR3: CASSQDIGYEQYF; DNA: TGCGCCAGCAGCCAAGATATCGGCTACGAGCAGTACTTC
J: TRBJ2-5; D: -; size: -; V: TRBV2; CDR3: CASSDMKVEETQYF; DNA: TGTGCCAGCAGTGACATGAAGGTGGAGGAGACCCAGTACTTC
J: TRBJ2-5; D: -; size: -; V: TRBV5-1; CDR3: CASLRIEDQTQYF; DNA: TGCGCCAGCCTCCGGATTGAAGATCAGACCCAGTACTTC
J: TRBJ2-7; D: -; size: -; V: TRBV6-1; CDR3: CASTPRGAYEQYF; DNA: TGTGCCAGCACCCCTAGGGGGGCCTACGAGCAGTACTTC
J: TRBJ2-7; D: -; size: -; V: TRBV19; CDR3: CASIPRGQITYEQYF; DNA: TGTGCCAGCATTCCGCGGGGACAGATCACCTACGAGCAGTACTTC
J: TRBJ2-3; D: -; size: -; V: TRBV19; CDR3: CASSTEDTQYF; DNA: TGTGCCAGTAGTACAGAAGATACGCAGTATTTT
J: TRBJ2-1; D: -; size: -; V: TRBV6-1; CDR3: CASSEALPNEQFF; DNA: TGTGCCAGCAGTGAAGCGCTTCCGAATGAGCAGTTCTTC
J: TRBJ1-2; D: -; size: -; V: TRBV6-1; CDR3: CASRGQSLYGYTF; DNA: TGTGCCAGCAGAGGACAGAGCCTCTATGGCTACACCTTC
J: TRBJ1-5; D: -; size: -; V: TRBV5-1; CDR3: CASSASGLSNQPQHF; DNA: TGCGCCAGCAGCGCCAGTGGTTTGAGCAATCAGCCCCAGCATTTT
J: TRBJ2-2; D: -; size: -; V: TRBV9; CDR3: CASSPTTGTPNTGELFF; DNA: TGTGCCAGCAGTCCGACCACCGGGACACCGAACACCGGGGAGCTGTTTTTT
J: TRBJ2-7; D: TRBD1; size: -; V: TRBV10-3; CDR3: CAVWTGSYEQYF; DNA: TGTGCCGTATGGACAGGGTCCTACGAGCAGTACTTC
J: TRBJ2-5; D: -; size: -; V: TRBV4-3; CDR3: CASSQDWWGETQYF; DNA: TGCGCCAGCAGCCAAGATTGGTGGGGCGAGACCCAGTACTTC
J: TRBJ1-2; D: -; size: -; V: TRBV28; CDR3: CASRSEGGVLRGYTF; DNA: TGTGCCAGCAGATCTGAAGGGGGTGTCTTACGGGGCTACACCTTC
J: TRBJ2-7; D: -; size: -; V: TRBV7-9; CDR3: CASSFEGLYEQYF; DNA: TGTGCCAGCAGCTTTGAGGGGCTGTACGAGCAGTACTTC
J: TRBJ1-2; D: TRBD1; size: once; V: TRBV11-3; CDR3: CASSSRTGRYTF; DNA: TGTGCCAGCAGCTCCCGGACAGGGCGTTACACCTTC
J: TRBJ1-4; D: -; size: -; V: TRBV29-1; CDR3: CSVGDWSEQLFF; DNA: TGCAGCGTTGGGGACTGGAGCGAGCAACTGTTTTTT
J: TRBJ2-1; D: -; size: -; V: TRBV13; CDR3: CASSLGGSRFF; DNA: TGTGCCAGCAGCTTAGGCGGCAGCCGGTTCTTC
J: TRBJ2-2; D: -; size: -; V: TRBV29-1; CDR3: CSVFDTGELFF; DNA: TGCAGCGTTTTTGACACCGGGGAGCTGTTTTTT
J: TRBJ1-4; D: -; size: -; V: TRBV28; CDR3: CATHQLHQVEKLFF; DNA: TGTGCCACCCATCAATTACATCAGGTGGAAAAACTGTTTTTT
J: TRBJ2-7; D: TRBD2; size: -; V: TRBV28; CDR3: CASSPAGGPLWEQYF; DNA: TGTGCCAGCAGCCCAGCGGGAGGGCCTTTATGGGAGCAGTACTTC
J: TRBJ2-1; D: -; size: -; V: TRBV6-5; CDR3: CASRGGDYSYNEQFF; DNA: TGTGCCAGCAGGGGAGGAGACTACAGTTACAATGAGCAGTTCTTC
J: TRBJ2-7; D: TRBD2; size: -; V: TRBV30; CDR3: CAWSVPGLALWYF; DNA: TGTGCCTGGAGTGTACCGGGACTAGCACTTTGGTACTTC
J: TRBJ2-7; D: -; size: -; V: TRBV27; CDR3: CASSGGRGDEQYF; DNA: TGTGCCAGCTCAGGGGGGCGGGGCGACGAGCAGTACTTC
J: TRBJ2-1; D: TRBD1; size: -; V: TRBV18; CDR3: CASSRTGDANEQFF; DNA: TGTGCCAGCTCACGTACAGGGGACGCGAATGAGCAGTTCTTC